The 7 T cell receptor beta chains below all came from one sample that was sequenced in a study of cytomegalovirus exposure and HLA in healthy donors. Researchers ran the PCR with 60 Vbeta and 13 Jbeta primers. Clones were sequenced by immunoSEQ multiplex PCR, and TCRdb holds only the in-frame ones, with some missing. The data show 100,000 to 130,000 clones, with 81% seen just once and approximately 2.2% held by the top ten. The sample was PBMCs. The receptors shown here come from a man aged 25-45 years in good health and CMV-seronegative.

The rearrangement links TRBV4-1 to TRBJ2-3; maybe TRBD2 (6 bases). There are 16 residues in the CDR3. Per germline, CDR1 MGHRA and CDR2 YSYEKL. With 4 bases removed from V and 3 bases from J, the gap between germline ends came to 17 bases. As DNA, the CDR3 is TGCGCCAGCAGCCCCCCCTCACTAGCTGGGACAGATACGCAGTATTTT. Amino acids: CASSPPSLAGTDTQYF.

This chain uses TRBV5-1 with TRBJ2-5, with 7 bases lining up with TRBD2. The CDR3 contains 14 residues. Trimming took 4 bases from V and 2 from J; bases not matched to a gene: 5. CDR1 and CDR2 (germline): SGHRS, YFSETQ. As DNA, the CDR3 is TGCGCCAGCAGCCCAGGGACTATGCAAGAGACCCAGTACTTC. As protein: CASSPGTMQETQYF.

The chain employs TRBV4-1 and TRBJ1-5; D not resolved. CDR1 and CDR2 from the germline V gene are MGHRA and YSYEKL. The CDR3 spans 15 residues. Trimming stripped 0 bases from V and 7 bases from J, with 13 bases between. In nucleotides, the CDR3 is TGCGCCAGCAGCCAAGATGAGCGAGCGGGACAGCCCCAGCATTTT. It codes for CASSQDERAGQPQHF.

V and J are TRBV10-3 and TRBJ1-2; possibly TRBD1 for D (6 bases). V dropped 2 bases and J dropped 8 bases, with 18 bases sitting between them. The CDR3 is made up of 15 amino acids. CDR1 is ENHRY, CDR2 SYGVKD, per germline. The CDR3: CAISESSEPGAGYTF. CDR3 sequence (DNA): TGTGCCATCAGTGAGAGCTCAGAACCAGGGGCGGGCTACACCTTC.

The rearrangement uses TRBV30 and TRBJ2-5; possibly TRBD1 for D (6 bases). The length of the CDR3 is 14 residues. The V and J ends lost 1 base and 2 bases respectively, with 11 bases between them. Germline CDR1 reads GTSNPN; CDR2 reads SVGIG (reference sequence). CDR3 region: CAWSEGTPQETQYF. As DNA, the CDR3 is TGTGCCTGGAGTGAGGGGACACCACAAGAGACCCAGTACTTC.

The V and J genes are TRBV30 and TRBJ2-5, with D perhaps matching TRBD1 (5 bases). The V end was cut by 2 bases, the J end by 2 bases, with 9 bases between. The CDR3 consists of 13 residues. Germline-derived CDR1 and CDR2 are GTSNPN and SVGIG (reference sequence). The CDR3 coding sequence is TGTGCCTGGAGTCACAGGAATCAAGAGACCCAGTACTTC. Encoded protein: CAWSHRNQETQYF.

This chain links TRBV21-1 with TRBJ2-7; TRBD2 is the table's D call, not checked against the DNA. TRBV21-1 is assigned pseudogene status. CDR3 length: 17 amino acids. CDR3: CASSSNGAGLEPYEQYF. In DNA, the CDR3 is TGTGCCAGCAGCTCTAATGGAGCCGGACTAGAGCCCTACGAGCAGTACTTC.